This is a list of T cell receptor beta chains from one sample in a study of blood T cell repertoires in COVID-19. Sequenced by immunoSEQ multiplex PCR; TCRdb stores in-frame clones only, minus some. The sample has some 400,000 clones; 87% are singletons. Specimen: peripheral blood. The source is a woman in her twenties or thirties with COVID-19, enrolled during active disease. CDR3s include the opening cysteine and the closing phenylalanine or tryptophan.

CDR3	J	V
CASSQVNLPRGGYTF	TRBJ1-2	TRBV4-1
CASSFTITDTQYF	TRBJ2-3	TRBV7-6
CASKRLRGGDTEAFF	TRBJ1-1	TRBV14
CASSAALSTDTQYF	TRBJ2-3	TRBV25-1
CASRPGTSGYEQYF	TRBJ2-7	TRBV2
CASSGSSGRSYNEQFF	TRBJ2-1	TRBV6-1
CASSPPGGQETQYF	TRBJ2-5	TRBV4-2
CTSSQDRGGPYEQYF	TRBJ2-7	TRBV1
CASSSSRGTVLSYEQYF	TRBJ2-7	TRBV11-2
CASTRSGQSLAEAFF	TRBJ1-1	TRBV6-5
CASSATGTPLRNQPQHF	TRBJ1-5	TRBV7-8
CASSSGTVYYEQYF	TRBJ2-7	TRBV11-1
CASSLDGNSPLHF	TRBJ1-6	TRBV5-6
CASSTTPGQGAGANVLTF	TRBJ2-6	TRBV28
CASSRGSLLAGAPSYNEQFF	TRBJ2-1	TRBV28
CASSLGTTSTDTQYF	TRBJ2-3	TRBV7-9
CASSMSTGSSGGYTF	TRBJ1-2	TRBV27
CAWSVKTSGRGLAKNIQYF	TRBJ2-4	TRBV30
CATSDRRSGEWGAGYGYTF	TRBJ1-2	TRBV24-1
CASSSSGGYEQFF	TRBJ2-1	TRBV11-1
CATSYQGPSNQPQHF	TRBJ1-5	TRBV15
CASSLRVGYTF	TRBJ1-2	TRBV5-4
CASGSGSLDEQFF	TRBJ2-1	TRBV6-5
CASSLDGTGVNEQFF	TRBJ2-1	TRBV11-2
CAWTSGRTGGLYEQYF	TRBJ2-7	TRBV30
CASSFSGPAGYF	TRBJ2-7	TRBV28
CSVAFLAGDNEQFF	TRBJ2-1	TRBV29-1
CASSLDGQGAGETQYF	TRBJ2-5	TRBV5-1
CASSPTPGQQAKNIQYF	TRBJ2-4	TRBV18
CASSKVIRGPSTDTQYF	TRBJ2-3	TRBV21-1
CASSPGQGLQPQHF	TRBJ1-5	TRBV18
CASSTRDSYNEQFF	TRBJ2-1	TRBV2
CASSLFVTGGELFF	TRBJ2-2	TRBV5-6
CASSRRGSGETQYF	TRBJ2-5	TRBV5-6
CASSDDRGQAEAFF	TRBJ1-1	TRBV6-2/TRBV6-3
CASSETSGSGDTQYF	TRBJ2-3	TRBV6-4
CASSLARASGSAGELFF	TRBJ2-2	TRBV5-6
CASSLSGGGAKNIQYF	TRBJ2-4	TRBV7-3
CASSSGVGNQPQHF	TRBJ1-5	TRBV18
CSASYGTNYEQYF	TRBJ2-7	TRBV29-1
CASSLDWTSGREQFF	TRBJ2-1	TRBV7-2